Following are 12 T cell receptor beta chains from one sample sequenced in a study of blood T cell repertoires in COVID-19. TCRdb keeps only in-frame clones here, not all; method: immunoSEQ multiplex PCR. The data contain around 130,000 clones, less than 90% of them singletons. The sequencing input was peripheral blood. The receptors originated from a woman in her 30s who had recovered from COVID-19.

This clone was seen a single time. The chain carries TRBV9 and TRBJ1-2, with TRBD1 matching over 8 bases. The junction had 6 bases not matched to a gene; V was cut back by 0 bases and J by 8 bases. Per the germline V gene, CDR1 is SGDLS and CDR2 is YYNGEE. This CDR3 is 14 amino acids long. The CDR3 sequence: CASSVDPDRGGYTF. CDR3 nucleotide sequence: TGTGCCAGCAGCGTAGATCCCGACAGGGGCGGCTACACCTTC.

This clone was seen a few times. This chain links TRBV7-3 with TRBJ2-2; 13 positions agree with TRBD2. Germline V gene lookup returns CDR1 SGHTA and CDR2 FQGTGA. This CDR3 is 15 amino acids long. V lost 6 bases, J lost 7 bases, and 5 bases stayed unmatched. CDR3 sequence reads: CASSRTSGSFGELFF. CDR3 coding DNA: TGTGCCAGCAGTCGGACTAGCGGGAGTTTCGGGGAGCTGTTTTTT.

This rearrangement joins TRBV29-1 to TRBJ1-2, with 12 nucleotides matching TRBD1. The CDR3 loop spans 14 amino acids. Germline-derived CDR1 and CDR2 are SQVTM and ANQGSEA. Germline trimming cut 4 bases from V and 5 bases from J; bases unmatched to any gene: 5. The CDR3 region is CSVVGQGARYGYTF. The CDR3, as DNA: TGCAGCGTTGTGGGACAGGGGGCGCGTTATGGCTACACCTTC.

The J gene is TRBJ2-3, the V gene TRBV29-1, with 12 bases fitting TRBD2. The V segment lost 4 bases and the J segment 11 bases; nucleotides outside the gene matches: 13. Germline CDR1 reads SQVTM; CDR2 reads ANQGSEA. The CDR3 loop spans 15 amino acids. Here the CDR3 DNA reads TGCAGCGTTGCCGGACTAGCGGGAAATAACCTAGAGCAGTATTTT. Protein product: CSVAGLAGNNLEQYF.

The chain carries TRBV5-1 and TRBJ1-4, with 8 bases identical to TRBD1. Germline V CDR1 and CDR2: SGHRS, YFSETQ. After removal of 0 bases from V and 5 bases from J, the junction contained 3 bases not matched to a gene. CDR3 length: 15 residues. CDR3 in DNA: TGCGCCAGCAGCTTGGTCCAGGGGGCGAATGAAAAACTGTTTTTT. Protein product: CASSLVQGANEKLFF.

The chain couples TRBV2 to TRBJ2-3; 12 nucleotides agree with TRBD2. The germline V gene has CDR1 SNHLY and CDR2 FYNNEI. The junction had 1 base not matched to a gene; V was cut back by 5 bases and J by 1 base. This CDR3 is built from 15 residues. CDR3 amino acids: CASSRLAGGTDTQYF. The CDR3 DNA sequence: TGTGCCAGCAGTCGACTAGCGGGGGGCACAGATACGCAGTATTTT. Filled out from reference TRBV2 and TRBJ2-3, the complete variable domain reads EPEVTQTPSHQVTQMGQEVILRCVPISNHLYFYWYRQILGQKVEFLVSFYNNEISEKSEIFDDQFSVERPDGSNFTLKIRSTKLEDSAMYFCASSRLAGGTDTQYFGPGTRLTVL.

Concerning this clone itself: Other nucleotide sequences from this sample produce the same CDR3. The chain combines TRBV9 with TRBJ2-3; 10 bases line up with TRBD2. The J segment lost 4 bases and the V segment lost 0 bases, leaving 2 bases of the junction unmatched. The CDR3 is 15 residues long. CDR1 is SGDLS and CDR2 is YYNGEE in the germline V gene. The chain's CDR3 is CASSVGLAGADTQYF. The CDR3 bases are TGTGCCAGCAGCGTAGGTCTAGCGGGAGCAGATACGCAGTATTTT.

The J gene is TRBJ2-2, the V gene TRBV5-1, with 7 bases lining up with TRBD2. The CDR3 is 15 amino acids. V trimming: 4 bases; J trimming: 7 bases; junction bases outside the gene matches: 10. Looked up from germline, CDR1 is SGHRS and CDR2 is YFSETQ. As DNA, the CDR3 is TGCGCCAGCAGCCGGCTCGCGGGAGATCACGGGGAGCTGTTTTTT. Translated: CASSRLAGDHGELFF.

The chain links TRBV15 to TRBJ2-7, with 7 bases aligning to TRBD2. V was clipped by 0 bases and J by 5 bases; unmatched bases: 10. The CDR3 covers 16 residues. Per germline, CDR1 LNHNV and CDR2 YYDKDF (reference sequence). The CDR3 bases are TGTGCCACCAGCAGAGATCGGGGCGGGAGTAAGGACGAGCAGTACTTC. The encoded protein is CATSRDRGGSKDEQYF.

This clone was recorded only once. The gene calls are TRBV6-5 and TRBJ1-2; D may be TRBD1 (5 bases). The CDR3 loop spans 13 amino acids. Germline CDR1 reads MNHEY; CDR2 reads SVGAGI. Trimming cost V 8 bases and J 7 bases, with 17 bases left between them. The CDR3 region has the DNA TGTGCCAGCCCGTTGGGGGGACCGGTTGGCTACACCTTC. As protein: CASPLGGPVGYTF.

The J gene is TRBJ1-1, the V gene TRBV12-3 or TRBV12-4; D remains unclear. V dropped 5 bases and J dropped 0 bases, with 4 bases sitting between them. The CDR3 sequence is 12 residues long. The CDR3 DNA reads as TGTGCCAGCAGTCGTATGAACACTGAAGCTTTCTTT. Amino acid sequence: CASSRMNTEAFF.

The chain joins TRBV5-1 to TRBJ2-7, with 7 bases fitting TRBD1. The CDR3 extends over 14 amino acids. The trim removed 5 bases at V and 0 bases at J, leaving 5 bases unmatched. The V gene's germline CDR1 is SGHRS and CDR2 YFSETQ. DNA of the CDR3: TGCGCCAGCAGTACCGGGACAGTCTCCTACGAGCAGTACTTC. Translating it yields CASSTGTVSYEQYF.